The rows below give T cell receptor beta chains drawn from one sample of a study of CD8+CD57+ T cells in acquired aplastic anemia. TCRdb analysed the reads with MiXCR anew, one entry per CDR3 protein. This table has roughly 130,000 distinct CDR3 sequences, 48% appearing once. The sequenced sample was sorted CD4+, CD8+, or CD8+CD57+ T cells (not recorded which) from PBMCs. The receptor source for this set is a human donor in good health, serving as a control. CDR3s include the opening cysteine and the closing phenylalanine or tryptophan. The order of the fields is D gene, clone size, J gene, V gene, CDR3 protein, CDR3 DNA. D genes are given only for firm matches. Clone size, where shown, is once, few, many, or a class for clones that have expanded.

>TRBD2|many|TRBJ2-1|TRBV20-1
CSAATSGGNREQFF
TGCAGTGCCGCGACTAGCGGGGGGAATCGGGAGCAGTTCTTC
>NA|NA|TRBJ2-6|TRBV2
CASSLGHGANVLTF
TGTGCCAGCAGCCTAGGGCACGGGGCCAACGTCCTGACTTTC
>TRBD1|NA|TRBJ1-1|TRBV2
CASSETGGYTEAFF
TGTGCCAGCAGTGAAACAGGGGGCTACACTGAAGCTTTCTTT
>TRBD1|many|TRBJ1-1|TRBV5-1
CASSFSTGLWNTEAFF
TGCGCCAGCAGCTTCTCGACAGGGTTATGGAACACTGAAGCTTTCTTT
>NA|NA|TRBJ1-2|TRBV10-3
CAISGGNYGYTF
TGTGCCATCAGTGGGGGCAACTATGGCTACACCTTC
>NA|NA|TRBJ2-3|TRBV4-2
CASSQERLAKADTQYF
TGTGCCAGCAGCCAAGAGCGGCTAGCGAAGGCAGATACGCAGTATTTT
>NA|many|TRBJ2-2|TRBV7-2
CASSLESAGELFF
TGTGCCAGCAGCTTAGAGTCCGCCGGGGAGCTGTTTTTT
>NA|many|TRBJ1-1|TRBV15
CATRAQGTIQAFF
TGTGCCACCAGAGCCCAAGGGACCATCCAAGCTTTCTTT
>NA|NA|TRBJ1-2|TRBV4-2
CASSPISGGNTF
TGTGCCAGCAGCCCCATCAGCGGGGGGAACACCTTC
>NA|NA|TRBJ1-2|TRBV2
CASRLNGRLNYGYTF
TGTGCCAGCAGATTAAACGGACGGTTGAACTATGGCTACACCTTC
>NA|NA|TRBJ1-5|TRBV7-8
CASSPWGDSNQPQHF
TGCGCCAGCAGCCCCTGGGGGGACAGCAATCAGCCCCAGCATTTT
>TRBD2|NA|TRBJ2-2|TRBV10-3
CATGGNTGELFF
TGTGCCACGGGGGGGAACACCGGGGAGCTGTTTTTT
>NA|many|TRBJ1-2|TRBV19
CASSSYQGYGYTF
TGTGCCAGTAGTAGCTACCAGGGCTATGGCTACACCTTC
>TRBD1|few|TRBJ2-7|TRBV12-3/TRBV12-4
CASSFGRGYEQYF
TGTGCCAGCAGTTTTGGCAGGGGGTACGAGCAGTACTTC
>TRBD1|NA|TRBJ2-1|TRBV9
CASRGDSYNEQFF
TGTGCCAGCAGGGGGGACAGCTACAATGAGCAGTTCTTC
>NA|many|TRBJ2-7|TRBV6-1
CASLEGDIGYEQYF
TGTGCCAGCCTGGAGGGGGATATAGGCTACGAGCAGTACTTC
>NA|many|TRBJ1-2|TRBV9
CASSDSSGWTAYYGYTF
TGTGCCAGCAGCGACTCATCAGGTTGGACAGCTTACTATGGCTACACCTTC
>NA|NA|TRBJ2-6|TRBV5-1
CASSLVAGLGANVLTF
TGCGCCAGCAGCTTGGTGGCAGGGCTGGGGGCCAACGTCCTGACTTTC
>NA|NA|TRBJ2-2|TRBV4-1
CASSQDPWGGQEDTRELFF
TGCGCCAGCAGCCAAGACCCGTGGGGGGGGCAAGAAGACACCCGGGAGCTGTTTTTT
>TRBD1|NA|TRBJ1-4|TRBV7-3
CASRLTGEKLFF
TGTGCCAGCAGGCTGACAGGGGAAAAACTGTTTTTT
>TRBD1|NA|TRBJ2-5|TRBV5-6
CASSLRTGGSETQYF
TGTGCCAGCAGCCTGAGGACAGGGGGGTCGGAGACCCAGTACTTC
>TRBD1|NA|TRBJ2-2|TRBV29-1
CSVDPGTGEGPGELFF
TGCAGCGTTGACCCCGGGACAGGGGAAGGTCCCGGGGAGCTGTTTTTT
>NA|NA|TRBJ2-1|TRBV19
CASGGLPLQFHNEQFF
TGTGCCAGCGGTGGGCTCCCACTACAATTCCACAATGAGCAGTTCTTC
>NA|NA|TRBJ2-3|TRBV10-1
CASSEGAYTQYF
TGCGCCAGCAGTGAAGGCGCGTATACGCAGTATTTT
>TRBD1|NA|TRBJ2-7|TRBV29-1
CSVGRGGTGFYEQYF
TGCAGCGTTGGGAGGGGCGGGACAGGATTCTACGAGCAGTACTTC
>TRBD1|many|TRBJ1-5|TRBV6-1
CASNTPPDRGLDQPQHF
TGTGCCAGCAACACTCCTCCTGACAGGGGATTGGATCAGCCCCAGCATTTT
>NA|NA|TRBJ1-1|TRBV20-1
CSARVQGNTEAFF
TGCAGTGCTAGAGTACAGGGTAACACTGAAGCTTTCTTT
>NA|NA|TRBJ2-2|TRBV2
CASSAGGTGELYF
TGTGCCAGCAGTGCGGGGGGCACCGGGGAGCTGTATTTT
>TRBD1|many|TRBJ2-7|TRBV6-5
CASTPGPGQGPMEQYF
TGTGCCAGCACCCCAGGTCCGGGACAGGGGCCTATGGAGCAGTACTTC
>TRBD1|many|TRBJ1-2|TRBV6-5
CASSYTGPRDSLGYTF
TGTGCCAGCAGTTACACAGGGCCCCGGGACAGTCTTGGCTACACCTTC
>NA|many|TRBJ1-3|TRBV19
CASSMAGPAGNTIYF
TGTGCCAGTAGTATGGCGGGTCCTGCTGGAAACACCATATATTTT
>TRBD2|NA|TRBJ2-7|TRBV5-8
CASSLGLAGGLYF
TGTGCCAGCAGCTTGGGTCTAGCGGGGGGCCTGTACTTC
>TRBD2|many|TRBJ2-5|TRBV7-3
CASSPQVPGGRGTQYF
TGTGCCAGCAGCCCCCAGGTCCCGGGGGGGAGAGGGACCCAGTACTTC
>NA|NA|TRBJ2-5|TRBV2
CASNSWLQETQYF
TGTGCCAGCAATAGTTGGTTGCAAGAGACCCAGTACTTC
>TRBD2|few|TRBJ2-7|TRBV24-1
CATSGTSGYEQYF
TGTGCCACCAGCGGCACTAGCGGCTACGAGCAGTACTTC
>TRBD2|NA|TRBJ2-1|TRBV7-2
CASSIAGYNEQFF
TGTGCCAGCAGCATAGCGGGGTACAATGAGCAGTTCTTC
>TRBD2|many|TRBJ2-3|TRBV11-2
CASSLLGGAPDTQYF
TGTGCCAGCAGCCTCCTCGGGGGGGCCCCAGATACGCAGTATTTT
>NA|NA|TRBJ1-1|TRBV12-3/TRBV12-4
CASGSGGGNTEAFF
TGTGCCAGCGGGAGCGGGGGAGGGAACACTGAAGCTTTCTTT